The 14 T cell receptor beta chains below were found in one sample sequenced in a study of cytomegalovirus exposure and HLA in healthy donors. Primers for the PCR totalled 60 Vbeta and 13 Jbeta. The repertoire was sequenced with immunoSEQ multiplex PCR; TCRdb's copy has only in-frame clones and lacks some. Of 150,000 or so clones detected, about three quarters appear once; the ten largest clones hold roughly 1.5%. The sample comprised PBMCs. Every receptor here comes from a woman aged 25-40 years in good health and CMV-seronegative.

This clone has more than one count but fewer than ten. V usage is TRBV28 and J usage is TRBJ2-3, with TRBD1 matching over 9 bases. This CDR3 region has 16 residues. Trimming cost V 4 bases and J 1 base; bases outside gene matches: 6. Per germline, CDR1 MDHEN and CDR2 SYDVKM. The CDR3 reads CASSSTGGYRTDTQYF. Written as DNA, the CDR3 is TGTGCCAGCAGTTCGACAGGGGGTTATCGCACAGATACGCAGTATTTT. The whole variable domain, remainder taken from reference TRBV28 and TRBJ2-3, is DVKVTQSSRYLVKRTGEKVFLECVQDMDHENMFWYRQDPGLGLRLIYFSYDVKMKEKGDIPEGYSVSREKKERFSLILESASTNQTSMYLCASSSTGGYRTDTQYFGPGTRLTVL.

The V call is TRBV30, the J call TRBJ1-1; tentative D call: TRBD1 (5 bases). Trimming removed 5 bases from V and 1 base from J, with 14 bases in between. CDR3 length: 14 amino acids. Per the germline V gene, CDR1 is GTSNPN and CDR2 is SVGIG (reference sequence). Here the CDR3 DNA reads TGTGCCTGGCGCGGGGGGGGGTGGAACACTGAAGCTTTCTTT. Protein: CAWRGGGWNTEAFF.

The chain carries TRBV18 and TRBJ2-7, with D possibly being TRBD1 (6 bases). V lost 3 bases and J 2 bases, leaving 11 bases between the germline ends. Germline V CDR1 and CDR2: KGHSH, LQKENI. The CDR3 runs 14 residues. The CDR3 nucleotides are TGTGCCAGCTCACCGGAACAGGGCACCTACGAGCAGTACTTC. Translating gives CASSPEQGTYEQYF.

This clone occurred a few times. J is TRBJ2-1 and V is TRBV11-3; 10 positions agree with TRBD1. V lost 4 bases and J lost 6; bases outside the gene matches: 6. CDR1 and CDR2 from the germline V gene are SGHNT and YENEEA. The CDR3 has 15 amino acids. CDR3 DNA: TGTGCCAGCAGCTCGGGACAGGGGTCTAGCAATGAGCAGTTCTTC. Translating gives CASSSGQGSSNEQFF. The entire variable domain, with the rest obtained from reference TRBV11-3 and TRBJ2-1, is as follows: EAGVVQSPRYKIIEKKQPVAFWCNPISGHNTLYWYLQNLGQGPELLIRYENEEAVDDSQLPKDRFSAERLKGVDSTLKIQPAELGDSAVYLCASSSGQGSSNEQFFGPGTRLTVL.

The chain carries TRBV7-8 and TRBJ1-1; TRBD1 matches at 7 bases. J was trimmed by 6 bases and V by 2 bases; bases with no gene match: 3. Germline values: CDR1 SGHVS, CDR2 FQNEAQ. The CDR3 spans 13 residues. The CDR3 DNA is TGTGCCAGCAGCTTAATCAGGGGGTCTGAAGCTTTCTTT. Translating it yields CASSLIRGSEAFF. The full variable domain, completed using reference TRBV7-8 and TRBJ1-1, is GAGVSQSPRYKVAKRGQDVALRCDPISGHVSLFWYQQALGQGPEFLTYFQNEAQLDKSGLPSDRFFAERPEGSVSTLKIQRTQQEDSAVYLCASSLIRGSEAFFGQGTRLTVV.

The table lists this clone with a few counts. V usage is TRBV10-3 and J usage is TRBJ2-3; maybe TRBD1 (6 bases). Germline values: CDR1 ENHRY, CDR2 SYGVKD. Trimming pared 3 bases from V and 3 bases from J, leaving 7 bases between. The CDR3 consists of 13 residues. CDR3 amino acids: CAISEQGTDTQYF. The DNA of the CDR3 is TGTGCCATCAGTGAACAGGGAACAGATACGCAGTATTTT.

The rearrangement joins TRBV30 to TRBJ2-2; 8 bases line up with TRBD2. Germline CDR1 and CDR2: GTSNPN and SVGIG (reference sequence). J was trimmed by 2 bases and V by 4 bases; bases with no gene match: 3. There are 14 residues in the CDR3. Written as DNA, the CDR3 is TGTGCCTGGACCGGGACTAGAAACACCGGGGAGCTGTTTTTT. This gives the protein CAWTGTRNTGELFF.

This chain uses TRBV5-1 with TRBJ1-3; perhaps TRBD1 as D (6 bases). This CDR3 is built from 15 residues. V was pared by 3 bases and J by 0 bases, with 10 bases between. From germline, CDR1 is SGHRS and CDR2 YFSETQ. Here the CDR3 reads CASSSGQSSGNTIYF. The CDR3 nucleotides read TGCGCCAGCAGCTCCGGACAGTCCTCTGGAAACACCATATATTTT.

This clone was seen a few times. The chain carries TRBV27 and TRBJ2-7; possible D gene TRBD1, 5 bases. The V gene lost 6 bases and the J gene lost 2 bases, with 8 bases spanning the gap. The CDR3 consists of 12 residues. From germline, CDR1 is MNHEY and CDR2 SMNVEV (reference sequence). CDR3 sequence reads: CASRGPTYEQYF. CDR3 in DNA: TGTGCCAGCAGGGGGCCCACCTACGAGCAGTACTTC.

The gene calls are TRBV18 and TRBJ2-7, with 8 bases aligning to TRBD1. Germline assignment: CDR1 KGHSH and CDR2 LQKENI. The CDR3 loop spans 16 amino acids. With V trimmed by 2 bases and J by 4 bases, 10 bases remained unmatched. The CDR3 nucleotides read TGTGCCAGCTCACCAGTTCCCGGACAGGGTATATACGAGCAGTACTTC. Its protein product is CASSPVPGQGIYEQYF.

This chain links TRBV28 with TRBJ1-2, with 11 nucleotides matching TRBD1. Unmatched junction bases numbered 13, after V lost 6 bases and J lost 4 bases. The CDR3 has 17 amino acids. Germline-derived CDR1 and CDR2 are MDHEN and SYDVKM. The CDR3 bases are TGTGCCAGCAGCGCCGTCGGACAGGGGGCGATGGGCTATGGCTACACCTTC. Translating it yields CASSAVGQGAMGYGYTF.

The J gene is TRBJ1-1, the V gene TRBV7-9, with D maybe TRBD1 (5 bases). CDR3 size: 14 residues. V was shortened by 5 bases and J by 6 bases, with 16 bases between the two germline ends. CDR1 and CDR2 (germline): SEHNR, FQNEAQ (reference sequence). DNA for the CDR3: TGTGCCAGCAGCCCACAGTCAGGGAAAGCTGAAGCTTTCTTT. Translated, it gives CASSPQSGKAEAFF.

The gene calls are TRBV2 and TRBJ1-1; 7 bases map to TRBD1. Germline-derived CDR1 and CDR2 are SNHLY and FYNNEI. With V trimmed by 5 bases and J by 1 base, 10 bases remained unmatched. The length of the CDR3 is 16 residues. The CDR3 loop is CASSSSGQERNTEAFF. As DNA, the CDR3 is TGTGCCAGCAGTTCTTCCGGACAGGAGAGGAACACTGAAGCTTTCTTT.

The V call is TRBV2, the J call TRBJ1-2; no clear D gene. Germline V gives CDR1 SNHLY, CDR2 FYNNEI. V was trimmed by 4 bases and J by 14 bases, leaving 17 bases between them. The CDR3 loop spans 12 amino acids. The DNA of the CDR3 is TGTGCCAGCAGTGCCGACAATCGTATAGATACCTTC. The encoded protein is CASSADNRIDTF.